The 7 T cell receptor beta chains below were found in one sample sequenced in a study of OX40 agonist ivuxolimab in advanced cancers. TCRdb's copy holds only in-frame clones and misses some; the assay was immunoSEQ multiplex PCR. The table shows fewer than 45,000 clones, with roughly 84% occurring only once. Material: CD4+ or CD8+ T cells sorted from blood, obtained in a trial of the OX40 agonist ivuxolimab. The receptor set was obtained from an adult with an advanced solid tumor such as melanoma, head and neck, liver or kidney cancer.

CDR3 nucleotides: TGTGCCAGCAGTGAAGCGAGGGGGGAACTGACCGGGGAGCTGTTTTTT. Protein product: CASSEARGELTGELFF. This chain joins TRBV6-1 and TRBJ2-2; D could derive from TRBD1 or TRBD2 (6 bases each). The CDR3 has 16 amino acids. Trimming took off 0 bases at V and 5 bases at J, with 13 bases between the two ends. Germline loops: CDR1 MNHNS, CDR2 SASEGT.

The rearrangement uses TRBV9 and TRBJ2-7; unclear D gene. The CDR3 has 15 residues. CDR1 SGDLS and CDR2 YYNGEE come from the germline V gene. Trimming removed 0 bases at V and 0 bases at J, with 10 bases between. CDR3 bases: TGTGCCAGCAGCGTAGAGGGTTACCCCTCCTACGAGCAGTACTTC. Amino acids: CASSVEGYPSYEQYF.

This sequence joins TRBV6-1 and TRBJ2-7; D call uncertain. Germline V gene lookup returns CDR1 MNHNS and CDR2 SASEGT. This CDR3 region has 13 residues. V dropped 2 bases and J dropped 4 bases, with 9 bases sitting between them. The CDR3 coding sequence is TGTGCCAGCAGTGAACGGAAGCCTTACGAGCAGTACTTC. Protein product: CASSERKPYEQYF.

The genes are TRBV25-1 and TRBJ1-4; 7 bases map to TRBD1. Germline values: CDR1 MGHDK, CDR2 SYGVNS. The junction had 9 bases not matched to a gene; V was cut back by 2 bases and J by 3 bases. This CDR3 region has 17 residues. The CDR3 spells CASSEHRVGGANEKLFF. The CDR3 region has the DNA TGTGCCAGCAGTGAACATAGAGTAGGGGGCGCTAATGAAAAACTGTTTTTT.

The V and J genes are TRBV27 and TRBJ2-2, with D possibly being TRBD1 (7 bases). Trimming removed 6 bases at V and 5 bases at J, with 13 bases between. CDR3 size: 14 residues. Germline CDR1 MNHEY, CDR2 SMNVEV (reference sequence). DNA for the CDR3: TGTGCCAGCAGGACAGGGAGGTGGACCGGGGAGCTGTTTTTT. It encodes CASRTGRWTGELFF.

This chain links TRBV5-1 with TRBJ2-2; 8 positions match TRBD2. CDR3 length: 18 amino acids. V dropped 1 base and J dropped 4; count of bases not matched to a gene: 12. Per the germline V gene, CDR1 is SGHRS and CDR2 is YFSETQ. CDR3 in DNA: TGCGCCAGCAGCTTGCGAGGTTGGACCGCGGGGGGCACCGGGGAGCTGTTTTTT. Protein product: CASSLRGWTAGGTGELFF.

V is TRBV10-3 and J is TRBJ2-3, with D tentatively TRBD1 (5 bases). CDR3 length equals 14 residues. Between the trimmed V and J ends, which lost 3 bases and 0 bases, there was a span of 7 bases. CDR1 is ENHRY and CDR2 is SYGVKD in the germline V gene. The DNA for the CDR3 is TGTGCCATCAGTGACAGGGATAGCACAGATACGCAGTATTTT. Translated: CAISDRDSTDTQYF.